This entry concerns a single T cell receptor beta chain. Its matching antigen is unknown. These data belong to a study of OX40 agonist ivuxolimab in advanced cancers. Whole-study context: The mean age was roughly 60 years, ranging from 23 to 79, with less than 90% of participants male.

From germline, CDR1 is MNHEY and CDR2 SMNVEV (reference sequence). This CDR3 has 13 residues. V shed 2 bases and J shed 6 bases, with 10 bases lying between them. Broader study findings: Averaging showed that CD8+ T cells had more expanded clones than CD4+ did.

TCRdb keeps only in-frame clones here, not all; method: immunoSEQ multiplex PCR. The sample shows 60,000 to 65,000 clones, about four fifths of them seen only once. The chain combines TRBV27 with TRBJ1-1; D unclear. The clonotype originates from an adult with an advanced solid tumor such as melanoma, head and neck, liver or kidney cancer. The source material was CD4+ or CD8+ T cells sorted from blood, sampled in a trial of the OX40 agonist ivuxolimab. This CDR3 reads CASSLNGEAEAFF. The CDR3 DNA reads TGTGCCAGCAGTTTAAATGGGGAGGCTGAAGCTTTCTTT.